The 2 T cell receptor beta chains below were found in one sample sequenced in a study of blood T cell repertoires in COVID-19. Here immunoSEQ multiplex PCR was the method, and the copy in TCRdb shows in-frame clones only, minus some. The repertoire has 90,000 or so clones, 75% to 90% of them found once; the top ten carry about 1.2%. Sequencing was performed on peripheral blood. Receptors were obtained from an older man with active or convalescent COVID-19.

The rearrangement joins TRBV28 to TRBJ1-2; TRBD1 agrees at 9 bases. This CDR3 is 13 amino acids long. The junction had 4 bases not matched to a gene; V was cut back by 3 bases and J by 8 bases. Germline lookup yields CDR1 MDHEN and CDR2 SYDVKM. The CDR3 DNA reads TGTGCCAGCAGTTTGACAGGGGGTCGGGGCTACACCTTC. It yields the protein CASSLTGGRGYTF.

The chain carries TRBV28 and TRBJ1-1; 8 bases agree with TRBD1. Losses at the gene ends were 8 bases for V and 3 bases for J; bases not matched to a gene: 8. The CDR3 has 14 residues. CDR1 MDHEN and CDR2 SYDVKM come from the germline V gene. CDR3 protein: CASQPGGADTEAFF. CDR3 nucleotides: TGTGCCAGCCAACCAGGGGGCGCAGACACTGAAGCTTTCTTT.